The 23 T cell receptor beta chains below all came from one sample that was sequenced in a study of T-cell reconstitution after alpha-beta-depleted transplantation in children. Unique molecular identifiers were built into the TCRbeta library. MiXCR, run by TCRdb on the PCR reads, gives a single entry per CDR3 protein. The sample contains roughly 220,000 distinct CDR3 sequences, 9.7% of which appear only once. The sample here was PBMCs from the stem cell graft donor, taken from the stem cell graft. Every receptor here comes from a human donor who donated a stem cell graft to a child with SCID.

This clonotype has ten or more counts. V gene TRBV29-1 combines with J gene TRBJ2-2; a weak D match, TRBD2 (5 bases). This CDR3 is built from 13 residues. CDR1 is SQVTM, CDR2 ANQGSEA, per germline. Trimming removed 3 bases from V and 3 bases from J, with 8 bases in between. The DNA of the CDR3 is TGCAGCGTTGAGATTAGCGACACCGGGGAGCTGTTTTTT. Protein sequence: CSVEISDTGELFF.

Here the CDR3 reads CAISVTSYEQYF. DNA of the CDR3: TGTGCCATCAGTGTAACTTCCTACGAGCAGTACTTC. The chain links TRBV10-3 to TRBJ2-7; D uncertain. The CDR3 is 12 residues long. The germline V gene encodes CDR1 ENHRY and CDR2 SYGVKD. V lost 4 bases and J 1 base, leaving 5 bases between the germline ends.

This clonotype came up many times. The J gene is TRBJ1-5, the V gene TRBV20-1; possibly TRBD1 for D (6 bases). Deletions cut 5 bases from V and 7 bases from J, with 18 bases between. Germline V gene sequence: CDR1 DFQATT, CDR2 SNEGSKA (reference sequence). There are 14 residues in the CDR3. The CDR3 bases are TGCAGTGCTTCCAATCAGGGGATTGGGCAGCCCCAGCATTTT. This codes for CSASNQGIGQPQHF.

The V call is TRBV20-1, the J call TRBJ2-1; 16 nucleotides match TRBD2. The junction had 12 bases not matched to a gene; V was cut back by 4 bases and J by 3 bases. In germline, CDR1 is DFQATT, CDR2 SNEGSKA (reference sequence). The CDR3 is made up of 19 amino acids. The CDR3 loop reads CSATNRGTSGGAGYNEQFF. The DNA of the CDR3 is TGCAGTGCTACCAACCGAGGGACTAGCGGGGGGGCGGGCTACAATGAGCAGTTCTTC.

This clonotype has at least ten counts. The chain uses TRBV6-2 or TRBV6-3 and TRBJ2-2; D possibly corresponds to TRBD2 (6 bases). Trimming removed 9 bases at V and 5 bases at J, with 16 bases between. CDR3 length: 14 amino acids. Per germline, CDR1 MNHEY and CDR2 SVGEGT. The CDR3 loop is CASWADYRTGELFF. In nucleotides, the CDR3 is TGTGCCAGTTGGGCGGACTACAGAACCGGGGAGCTGTTTTTT.

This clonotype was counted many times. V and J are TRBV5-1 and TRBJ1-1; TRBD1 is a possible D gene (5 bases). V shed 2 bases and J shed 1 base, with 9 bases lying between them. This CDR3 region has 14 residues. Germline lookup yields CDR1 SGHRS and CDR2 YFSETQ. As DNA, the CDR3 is TGCGCCAGCAGCTTCCCAGGGCAGAACACTGAAGCTTTCTTT. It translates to CASSFPGQNTEAFF.

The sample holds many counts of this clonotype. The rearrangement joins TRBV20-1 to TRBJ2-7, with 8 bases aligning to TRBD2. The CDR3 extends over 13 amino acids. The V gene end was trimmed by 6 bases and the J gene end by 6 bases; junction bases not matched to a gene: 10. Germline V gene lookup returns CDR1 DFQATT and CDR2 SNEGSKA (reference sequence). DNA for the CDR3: TGCAGTGCACAGCCGGGACTAGAAATCGAGCAGTACTTC. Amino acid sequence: CSAQPGLEIEQYF.

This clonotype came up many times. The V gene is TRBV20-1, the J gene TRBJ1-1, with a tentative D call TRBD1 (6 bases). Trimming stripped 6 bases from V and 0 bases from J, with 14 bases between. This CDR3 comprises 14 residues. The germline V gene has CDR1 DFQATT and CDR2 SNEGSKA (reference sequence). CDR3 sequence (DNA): TGCAGTGCCAGGGGACTGTTGATGAACACTGAAGCTTTCTTT. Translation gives CSARGLLMNTEAFF.

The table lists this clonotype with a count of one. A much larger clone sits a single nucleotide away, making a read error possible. CDR3 residues: CATSHSRTGFKDTEAFF. The CDR3 DNA is TGTGCCACCAGTCATTCAAGGACTGGATTTAAAGATACTGAAGCTTTCTTT. The rearrangement uses TRBV24-1 and TRBJ1-1; D remains ambiguous. From germline, CDR1 is KGHDR and CDR2 SFDVKD. Trimming removed 6 bases from V and 5 bases from J, with 24 bases in between. The CDR3 is made up of 17 amino acids.

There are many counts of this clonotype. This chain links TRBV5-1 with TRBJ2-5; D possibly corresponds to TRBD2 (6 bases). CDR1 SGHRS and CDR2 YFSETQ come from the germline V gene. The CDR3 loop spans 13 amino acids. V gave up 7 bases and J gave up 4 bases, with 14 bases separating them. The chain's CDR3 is CASASSSGETQYF. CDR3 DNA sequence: TGCGCCAGCGCGAGTAGTAGCGGAGAGACCCAGTACTTC.

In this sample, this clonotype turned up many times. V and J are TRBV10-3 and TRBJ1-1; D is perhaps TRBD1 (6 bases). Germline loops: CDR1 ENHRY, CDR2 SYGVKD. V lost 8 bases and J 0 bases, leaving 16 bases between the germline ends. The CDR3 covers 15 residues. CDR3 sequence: CAIGRGGTMNTEAFF. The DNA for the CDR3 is TGTGCCATCGGAAGGGGGGGAACAATGAACACTGAAGCTTTCTTT.

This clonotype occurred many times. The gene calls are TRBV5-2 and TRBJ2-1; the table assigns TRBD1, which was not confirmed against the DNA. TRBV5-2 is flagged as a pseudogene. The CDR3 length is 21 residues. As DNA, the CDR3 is TGTGCCAGCACCCCCGTTAGGGCGGGACCCAATACCTCGTTCTCCTACAATGAGCAGTTCTTC. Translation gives CASTPVRAGPNTSFSYNEQFF.

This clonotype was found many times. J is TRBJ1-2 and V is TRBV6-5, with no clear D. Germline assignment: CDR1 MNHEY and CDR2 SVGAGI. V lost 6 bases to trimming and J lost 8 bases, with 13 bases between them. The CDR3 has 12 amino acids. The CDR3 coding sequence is TGTGCCAGCAGCTCCTCCGGGGTCGGCTACACCTTC. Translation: CASSSSGVGYTF.

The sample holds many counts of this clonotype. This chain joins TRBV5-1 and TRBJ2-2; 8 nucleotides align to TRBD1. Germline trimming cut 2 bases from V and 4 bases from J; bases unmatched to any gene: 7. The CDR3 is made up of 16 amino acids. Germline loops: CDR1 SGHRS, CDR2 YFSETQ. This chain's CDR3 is CASSFRTGSVTGELFF. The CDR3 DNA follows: TGCGCCAGCAGCTTCCGGACAGGGAGCGTCACCGGGGAGCTGTTTTTT.

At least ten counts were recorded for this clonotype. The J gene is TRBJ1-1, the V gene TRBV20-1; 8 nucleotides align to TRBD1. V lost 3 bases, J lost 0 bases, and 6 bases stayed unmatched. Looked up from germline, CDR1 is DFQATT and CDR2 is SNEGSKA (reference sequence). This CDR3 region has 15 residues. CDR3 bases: TGCAGTGCTAGGGCTGACAGGGGTATGAACACTGAAGCTTTCTTT. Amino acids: CSARADRGMNTEAFF.

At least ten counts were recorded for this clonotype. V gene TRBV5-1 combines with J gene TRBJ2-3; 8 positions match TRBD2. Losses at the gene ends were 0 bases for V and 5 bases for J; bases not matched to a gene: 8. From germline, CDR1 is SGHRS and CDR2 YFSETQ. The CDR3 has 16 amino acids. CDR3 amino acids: CASSLGYGGAEDTQYF. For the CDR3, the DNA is TGCGCCAGCAGCTTGGGTTACGGGGGGGCCGAAGATACGCAGTATTTT.

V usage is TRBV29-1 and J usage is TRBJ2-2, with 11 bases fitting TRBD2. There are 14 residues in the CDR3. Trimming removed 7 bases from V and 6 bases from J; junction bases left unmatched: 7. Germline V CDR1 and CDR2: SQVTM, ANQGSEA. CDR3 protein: CSAGLAGLPGELFF. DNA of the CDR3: TGCAGCGCCGGACTAGCGGGCCTCCCCGGGGAGCTGTTTTTT.

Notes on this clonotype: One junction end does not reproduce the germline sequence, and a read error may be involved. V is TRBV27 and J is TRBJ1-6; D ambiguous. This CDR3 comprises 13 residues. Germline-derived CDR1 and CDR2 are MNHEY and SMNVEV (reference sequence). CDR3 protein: CDSSLGYNSPLHF. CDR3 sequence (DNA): TGTGACAGCAGTTTAGGGTATAATTCGCCCCTCCACTTT.

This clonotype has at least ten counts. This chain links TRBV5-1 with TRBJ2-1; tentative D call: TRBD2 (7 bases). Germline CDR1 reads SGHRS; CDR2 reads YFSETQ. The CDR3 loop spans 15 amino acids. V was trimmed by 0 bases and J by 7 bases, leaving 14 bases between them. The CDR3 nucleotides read TGCGCCAGCAGCTTGGTCCGGGGGGCAAAAAATGAGCAGTTCTTC. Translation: CASSLVRGAKNEQFF.

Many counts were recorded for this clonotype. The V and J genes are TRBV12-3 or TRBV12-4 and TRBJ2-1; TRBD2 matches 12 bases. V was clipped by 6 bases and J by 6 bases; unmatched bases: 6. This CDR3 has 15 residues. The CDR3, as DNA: TGTGCCAGCAGCCGGACTAGCGGGGTCCCCAATGAGCAGTTCTTC. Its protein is CASSRTSGVPNEQFF.

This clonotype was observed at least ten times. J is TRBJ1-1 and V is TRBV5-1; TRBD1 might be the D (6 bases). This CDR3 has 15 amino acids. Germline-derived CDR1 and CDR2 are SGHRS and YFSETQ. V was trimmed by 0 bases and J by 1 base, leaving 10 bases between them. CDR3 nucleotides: TGCGCCAGCAGCTTGGAGGGCAGGGGGAACACTGAAGCTTTCTTT. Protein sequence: CASSLEGRGNTEAFF.

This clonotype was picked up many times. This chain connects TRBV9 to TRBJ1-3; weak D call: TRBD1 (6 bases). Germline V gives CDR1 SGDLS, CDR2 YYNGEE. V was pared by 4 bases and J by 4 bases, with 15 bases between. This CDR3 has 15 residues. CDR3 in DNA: TGTGCCAGCAGCCCTCGTCGGGACATAGGAAACACCATATATTTT. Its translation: CASSPRRDIGNTIYF.

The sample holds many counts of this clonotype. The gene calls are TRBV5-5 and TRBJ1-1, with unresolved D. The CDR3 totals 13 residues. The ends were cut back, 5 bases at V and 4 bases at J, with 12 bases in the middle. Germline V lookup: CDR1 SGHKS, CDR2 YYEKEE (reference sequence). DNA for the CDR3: TGTGCCAGCAGGTTCGTGAAGGGCACTGAAGCTTTCTTT. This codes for CASRFVKGTEAFF.